This T cell receptor (beta chain) is drawn from a study of CD8 T cells in ankylosing spondylitis. Findings of the study overall: Seemingly distinctive of ankylosing spondylitis blood was a TCR beta motif formed by eight highly homologous variants.

This clonotype showed up many times. What it binds is not known. TCRdb fed the 5' RACE reads into MiXCR, producing one record per CDR3 protein. Counted here are 500,000 or so distinct CDR3 sequences, roughly 5.2% occurring once; the ten biggest clones make up 3.5%. The ends were cut back, 2 bases at V and 8 bases at J, with 12 bases in the middle. The V gene's germline CDR1 is MDHEN and CDR2 SYDVKM. The CDR3 is 13 residues long. The chain uses TRBV28 and TRBJ1-2; no clear D gene. This clonotype was sampled from a male donor with ankylosing spondylitis. Sequencing used blood, either unsorted or a sorted T cell fraction (not recorded which). CDR3 in DNA: TGTGCCAGCAGTTTAAGTCGGGGTCGGGGCTACACCTTC. Protein sequence: CASSLSRGRGYTF.